The rows below give T cell receptor beta chains drawn from one sample of a study of blood T cells in healthy people across ages. One entry per CDR3 protein results from TCRdb running MiXCR on the 5' RACE reads. Of about 970,000 distinct CDR3 sequences listed, 51% were seen once; the top ten hold about a fifth. The source material was blood. These receptors originate from a woman in her sixties in good health. CDR3s include the opening cysteine and the closing phenylalanine or tryptophan. Fields, in order: clone size, D gene, J gene, V gene, CDR3 DNA, CDR3 protein. D genes are given only for firm matches. Some rows have no size entry. The others give once, few or many, or a class for an expanded clone.

abundance: -
d_gene: -
j_gene: TRBJ1-5
v_gene: TRBV2
CDR3nt: TGTGCCAGCAGGGAATTCTCCGATCAGCCCCAGCATTTT
CDR3aa: CASREFSDQPQHF

abundance: -
d_gene: -
j_gene: TRBJ1-2
v_gene: TRBV6-1
CDR3nt: TGTGCCAGCGATTCGGATGGGGGTGGCTACGCCTTC
CDR3aa: CASDSDGGGYAF

abundance: few
d_gene: -
j_gene: TRBJ2-5
v_gene: TRBV2
CDR3nt: TGTGCCAGCAGAGGACCTCTACTTATACAAGAGACCCAGTACTTC
CDR3aa: CASRGPLLIQETQYF

abundance: few
d_gene: -
j_gene: TRBJ2-3
v_gene: TRBV9
CDR3nt: TGTGCCAGCAGCCGATCCGGGGTGGTCACAGATACGCAGTATTTT
CDR3aa: CASSRSGVVTDTQYF

abundance: -
d_gene: -
j_gene: TRBJ2-1
v_gene: TRBV3-1
CDR3nt: TGTGCCAGCAGCCAAGACGGGGGACTCTTGGACAATGAGCAGTTCTTC
CDR3aa: CASSQDGGLLDNEQFF

abundance: few
d_gene: -
j_gene: TRBJ2-5
v_gene: TRBV15
CDR3nt: TGTGCCACCAGCAGAGATGGGGCGGCAGTAAGAAGGACCCAGTACTTC
CDR3aa: CATSRDGAAVRRTQYF

abundance: -
d_gene: -
j_gene: TRBJ2-2
v_gene: TRBV28
CDR3nt: TGTGCCAGCAGTTTTCCGGGCCGGGGACCAAACACCGGGGAGCTGTTTTTT
CDR3aa: CASSFPGRGPNTGELFF

abundance: -
d_gene: -
j_gene: TRBJ2-1
v_gene: TRBV20-1
CDR3nt: TGCAGTGCTGTCCACAGGGTGGGTGAGCAGTTCTTC
CDR3aa: CSAVHRVGEQFF

abundance: few
d_gene: TRBD1
j_gene: TRBJ1-5
v_gene: TRBV20-1
CDR3nt: TGCAGTGCTGACAGGGGGTCGCAGCCCCAGCATTTT
CDR3aa: CSADRGSQPQHF

abundance: -
d_gene: TRBD1
j_gene: TRBJ2-3
v_gene: TRBV5-1
CDR3nt: TGCGCCAGCAGCTTAACCACGGGACAGTCCACAGATACGCAGTATTTT
CDR3aa: CASSLTTGQSTDTQYF

abundance: few
d_gene: -
j_gene: TRBJ1-2
v_gene: TRBV4-1
CDR3nt: TGCGCCAGCAGCCGTCCTGGGGGTGGCTACACCTTC
CDR3aa: CASSRPGGGYTF

abundance: -
d_gene: -
j_gene: TRBJ2-3
v_gene: TRBV12-3/TRBV12-4
CDR3nt: TGTGCCAGCATGATGGGCAGCACAGATACGCAGTATTTT
CDR3aa: CASMMGSTDTQYF

abundance: -
d_gene: -
j_gene: TRBJ2-2
v_gene: TRBV28
CDR3nt: TGTGCCAGCAAATTAGACAGCTACACCGGGGAGCTGTTTTTT
CDR3aa: CASKLDSYTGELFF

abundance: once
d_gene: -
j_gene: TRBJ1-1
v_gene: TRBV11-2
CDR3nt: TGTGCCAGCAGCTTCCAACGGACTGAAGCTTTCTTT
CDR3aa: CASSFQRTEAFF

abundance: -
d_gene: -
j_gene: TRBJ1-6
v_gene: TRBV20-1
CDR3nt: TGCAGTGCTAGAGGCCAGGGAAGAACATTTTCACCCCTCCACTTT
CDR3aa: CSARGQGRTFSPLHF

abundance: -
d_gene: -
j_gene: TRBJ2-1
v_gene: TRBV11-2
CDR3nt: TGTGCCAGCAGCCGGGATTCAGGCAATGAGCAGTTCTTC
CDR3aa: CASSRDSGNEQFF

abundance: -
d_gene: -
j_gene: TRBJ2-5
v_gene: TRBV25-1
CDR3nt: TGTGCCAGCAGTGAATCTTGGCAGCGGACCCAGTACTTC
CDR3aa: CASSESWQRTQYF

abundance: -
d_gene: -
j_gene: TRBJ2-7
v_gene: TRBV5-4
CDR3nt: TGTGCCAGCAGCCAGGGCGGGCTAGCATCCTACAATGAGCAGTACTTC
CDR3aa: CASSQGGLASYNEQYF

abundance: -
d_gene: -
j_gene: TRBJ1-1
v_gene: TRBV12-3/TRBV12-4
CDR3nt: TGTGCCAGCAGTAAGGGGTCAACGACTGAAGCTTTCTTT
CDR3aa: CASSKGSTTEAFF

abundance: -
d_gene: TRBD1
j_gene: TRBJ2-7
v_gene: TRBV7-9
CDR3nt: TGTGTCAGCAGCGGACAGGGTTCCTCCTACGAGCAGTACTTC
CDR3aa: CVSSGQGSSYEQYF

abundance: many
d_gene: -
j_gene: TRBJ2-1
v_gene: TRBV20-1
CDR3nt: TGCAGTGCTAGAGAGAGCCGACTAGTCGGACAGTTCTTC
CDR3aa: CSARESRLVGQFF

abundance: few
d_gene: -
j_gene: TRBJ2-3
v_gene: TRBV14
CDR3nt: TGTGCCAGCAGCCATAACAGGGTTGACACAGATACGCAGTATTTT
CDR3aa: CASSHNRVDTDTQYF

abundance: -
d_gene: TRBD1
j_gene: TRBJ1-2
v_gene: TRBV4-1
CDR3nt: TGCGCCAGCAGCCAAGTTAATCCGGGACAGCCCTTTTTGGGGACTAACTATGGCTACACCTTC
CDR3aa: CASSQVNPGQPFLGTNYGYTF

abundance: -
d_gene: -
j_gene: TRBJ2-7
v_gene: TRBV20-1
CDR3nt: TGCAGTGCCGCCCCGAAGCACGGTGAGCAGTACTTC
CDR3aa: CSAAPKHGEQYF

abundance: -
d_gene: TRBD2
j_gene: TRBJ2-3
v_gene: TRBV13
CDR3nt: TGTGCCAGCAGCTTAACGAGCGGGGACCCACGACTGGATACGCAGTATTTT
CDR3aa: CASSLTSGDPRLDTQYF

abundance: -
d_gene: TRBD1
j_gene: TRBJ2-5
v_gene: TRBV20-1
CDR3nt: TGCAGTGCTACCCTTGGGACAGGGGGACAAGAGACCCAGTACTTC
CDR3aa: CSATLGTGGQETQYF

abundance: -
d_gene: -
j_gene: TRBJ2-3
v_gene: TRBV29-1
CDR3nt: TGCAGCGCGTCCCGGCAGGGGACAGATACGCAGTATTTT
CDR3aa: CSASRQGTDTQYF

abundance: -
d_gene: TRBD1
j_gene: TRBJ2-3
v_gene: TRBV15
CDR3nt: TGTGCCACCAGCCAAGACAGGGCACGCACAGATACGCAGTATTTT
CDR3aa: CATSQDRARTDTQYF

abundance: -
d_gene: TRBD2
j_gene: TRBJ2-7
v_gene: TRBV28
CDR3nt: TGTGCCAGCAGTTTATTTGGCGGGAGGGAGTACAATGAGCAGTACTTC
CDR3aa: CASSLFGGREYNEQYF

abundance: -
d_gene: TRBD1
j_gene: TRBJ2-3
v_gene: TRBV20-1
CDR3nt: TGCAGTGCTACAATTTATAAACAGGGGTATCTTGCAGATACGCAGTATTTT
CDR3aa: CSATIYKQGYLADTQYF

abundance: -
d_gene: TRBD2
j_gene: TRBJ2-3
v_gene: TRBV15
CDR3nt: TGTGCCACCAGCAGAGCGGGTAGCGGGAGATCAGATACGCAGTATTTT
CDR3aa: CATSRAGSGRSDTQYF

abundance: -
d_gene: -
j_gene: TRBJ2-7
v_gene: TRBV20-1
CDR3nt: TGCAGTCCCCGCTATCGGAACATTCTGTACTTC
CDR3aa: CSPRYRNILYF

abundance: -
d_gene: -
j_gene: TRBJ2-5
v_gene: TRBV10-3
CDR3nt: TGTGCCATCAGTGATTCCGAACAGGCCGAAGAGACCCAGTACTTC
CDR3aa: CAISDSEQAEETQYF

abundance: -
d_gene: TRBD2
j_gene: TRBJ2-1
v_gene: TRBV4-3
CDR3nt: TGCGCCAGCAGCCAAGATGGGACTAGCGGTTACAATGAGCAGTTCTTC
CDR3aa: CASSQDGTSGYNEQFF

abundance: few
d_gene: TRBD2
j_gene: TRBJ2-3
v_gene: TRBV28
CDR3nt: TGTGCCAGCAGTTTAGTTGCGGGAGGGCTAAGCACAGATACGCAGTATTTT
CDR3aa: CASSLVAGGLSTDTQYF

abundance: -
d_gene: TRBD1
j_gene: TRBJ1-5
v_gene: TRBV2
CDR3nt: TGTGCCAGCAGACCCGACAGGGTGGGCTATCAGCCCCAGCATTTT
CDR3aa: CASRPDRVGYQPQHF

abundance: few
d_gene: TRBD1
j_gene: TRBJ2-7
v_gene: TRBV6-5
CDR3nt: TGTGCCAGCAGTTACTCGCGTTACAGGGACAGGGTCTACGAGCAGTACTTC
CDR3aa: CASSYSRYRDRVYEQYF

abundance: few
d_gene: -
j_gene: TRBJ2-3
v_gene: TRBV6-5
CDR3nt: TGTGCCAGCAGGGCCTCACAACACACAGATACGCAGTATTTT
CDR3aa: CASRASQHTDTQYF

abundance: -
d_gene: TRBD2
j_gene: TRBJ2-1
v_gene: TRBV7-9
CDR3nt: TGTGCCAGCAGCGGAATACGTTGGACTAGCGGATACAATGAGCAGTTCTTC
CDR3aa: CASSGIRWTSGYNEQFF

abundance: -
d_gene: -
j_gene: TRBJ2-1
v_gene: TRBV5-1
CDR3nt: TGCGCCAGCTCTCGGCTAGCGCCAAACAATGAGCAGTTCTTC
CDR3aa: CASSRLAPNNEQFF

abundance: -
d_gene: -
j_gene: TRBJ2-3
v_gene: TRBV6-2/TRBV6-3
CDR3nt: TGTGCCAGCAGGCATCACGGACCCACAGATACGCAGTATTTT
CDR3aa: CASRHHGPTDTQYF

abundance: few
d_gene: -
j_gene: TRBJ2-1
v_gene: TRBV7-2
CDR3nt: TGTGCCAGCAGCTCAGGGGCGGGAGCCTACAATGAGCAGTTCTTC
CDR3aa: CASSSGAGAYNEQFF

abundance: -
d_gene: TRBD2
j_gene: TRBJ2-2
v_gene: TRBV4-2
CDR3nt: TGTGCCAGCAGCCCGGTTGGGGAGGGGAACACCGGGGAGCTGTTTTTT
CDR3aa: CASSPVGEGNTGELFF

abundance: once
d_gene: -
j_gene: TRBJ2-5
v_gene: TRBV12-3/TRBV12-4
CDR3nt: TGTGCCAGCAGTCCCCGGGACTGGTACCAAGAGGCCCAGTACTTC
CDR3aa: CASSPRDWYQEAQYF

abundance: -
d_gene: TRBD2
j_gene: TRBJ2-5
v_gene: TRBV5-1
CDR3nt: TGCGCCAGCAGCTTGTACTCCCAACGGGCTAGCGGGAGACGGGAGACCCAGTACTTC
CDR3aa: CASSLYSQRASGRRETQYF

abundance: -
d_gene: -
j_gene: TRBJ1-5
v_gene: TRBV7-2
CDR3nt: TGTGCCAGCAGCCGCGGGAAGGGAGAGCTGTATAGCAATCAGCCCCAGCATTTT
CDR3aa: CASSRGKGELYSNQPQHF

abundance: -
d_gene: TRBD2
j_gene: TRBJ2-3
v_gene: TRBV28
CDR3nt: TGTGCCAGCAGTTCCTTAGCGGGAGTGAGAGCAGATACGCAGTATTTT
CDR3aa: CASSSLAGVRADTQYF

abundance: -
d_gene: TRBD2
j_gene: TRBJ2-1
v_gene: TRBV20-1
CDR3nt: TGCAGTGCTGACGGGACTAGCGGGAGGGCGGAGCAGTTCTTC
CDR3aa: CSADGTSGRAEQFF

abundance: -
d_gene: -
j_gene: TRBJ2-5
v_gene: TRBV11-2
CDR3nt: TGTGCCAGCAGCTTAAGACTAGGAATAGAGACCCAGTACTTC
CDR3aa: CASSLRLGIETQYF

abundance: -
d_gene: -
j_gene: TRBJ2-1
v_gene: TRBV21-1
CDR3nt: TGTGCCAGCAGCATGACTAGAAACGAGCAGTTCTTC
CDR3aa: CASSMTRNEQFF

abundance: -
d_gene: -
j_gene: TRBJ2-3
v_gene: TRBV11-2
CDR3nt: TGTGCCAGCAGGCCCGGCCGAATAACCACAGATACGCAGTATTTT
CDR3aa: CASRPGRITTDTQYF

abundance: -
d_gene: -
j_gene: TRBJ2-5
v_gene: TRBV5-1
CDR3nt: TGCGCCAGCAGCATCTTCGGGGAGACCCAGTACTTC
CDR3aa: CASSIFGETQYF

abundance: few
d_gene: TRBD1
j_gene: TRBJ1-5
v_gene: TRBV6-5
CDR3nt: TGTGCCAGCAGTCCAAGTACAGGGGGCAATCAGCCCCAGCATTTT
CDR3aa: CASSPSTGGNQPQHF

abundance: -
d_gene: TRBD2
j_gene: TRBJ2-5
v_gene: TRBV7-2
CDR3nt: TGTGCCAGCAGCCATGGGACTATACTGGAGGAGCAGTACTTC
CDR3aa: CASSHGTILEEQYF

abundance: few
d_gene: TRBD2
j_gene: TRBJ2-1
v_gene: TRBV20-1
CDR3nt: TGCAGTGCTAGAGATCGCGGTGTTAGCGGGAGGGCGGTATACAATGAGCAGTTCTTC
CDR3aa: CSARDRGVSGRAVYNEQFF

abundance: -
d_gene: -
j_gene: TRBJ2-7
v_gene: TRBV2
CDR3nt: TGTGCCAGCAGAAGAACCGGGACCTCTTTTTACGAGCAGTACTTC
CDR3aa: CASRRTGTSFYEQYF

abundance: -
d_gene: -
j_gene: TRBJ1-5
v_gene: TRBV20-1
CDR3nt: TGCAGTGCTAGAGAACTCTTAAGCAATCAGCCCCAGCATTTT
CDR3aa: CSARELLSNQPQHF